This entry lists 27 T cell receptor beta chains sequenced from one sample in a study of quantifying T cell responses using KT2 cells. Study in general: Reverse transcription used primers in the TCR alpha and beta constant regions.

A single-stranded UMI oligo with SP2 sequence was ligated to cDNA 3' ends. An equimolar mix of RC1.1 and RC1.2 primed the beta chain across TRBC1 and TRBC2. TCRdb re-called the UMI-ligation and nested PCR reads through MiXCR, storing one row per CDR3 protein. The table records tens of thousands of distinct CDR3 sequences, more than 7% of them present only once. The sequencing sample was made of PBMCs spiked with cells of the T cell clone KT2. These receptors were obtained from a human donor.

The CDR3 here is CSARVHINTEAFF. The CDR3 nucleotides read TGCAGTGCTAGAGTCCACATTAACACTGAAGCTTTCTTT. The chain uses TRBV20-1 and TRBJ1-1; D is unresolved. Germline CDR1 reads DFQATT; CDR2 reads SNEGSKA (reference sequence). This CDR3 region has 13 residues. Trimming removed 1 base at V and 2 bases at J, with 8 bases between.

The J gene is TRBJ2-3, the V gene TRBV9; TRBD1 matches 9 bases. Germline V lookup: CDR1 SGDLS, CDR2 YYNGEE. With V trimmed by 4 bases and J by 5 bases, 11 bases remained unmatched. This CDR3 contains 16 residues. The CDR3 DNA is TGTGCCAGCAGCACGGGACAGGGTCTACTCGGAGATACGCAGTATTTT. Amino acids: CASSTGQGLLGDTQYF. Drawing the rest from reference TRBV9 and TRBJ2-3, the complete variable domain is DSGVTQTPKHLITATGQRVTLRCSPRSGDLSVYWYQQSLDQGLQFLIQYYNGEERAKGNILERFSAQQFPDLHSELNLSSLELGDSALYFCASSTGQGLLGDTQYFGPGTRLTVL.

Regarding this clonotype: Since a much larger clone is just one base distant, this may be a read error. Without the conserved terminal phenylalanine or tryptophan, this CDR3 likely stems from a read error. The V gene is TRBV6-6, the J gene TRBJ2-5; 11 nucleotides agree with TRBD2. Trimming cost V 4 bases and J 4 bases; bases outside gene matches: 8. Germline V lookup: CDR1 MNHNY, CDR2 SVGAGI (reference sequence). The CDR3 is made up of 16 amino acids. This chain's CDR3 is CASSSPTSGIGETQYL. The DNA for the CDR3 is TGTGCCAGCAGTTCTCCGACTAGCGGGATCGGAGAGACCCAGTACTTA.

This clonotype was counted only a few times. The chain combines TRBV6-5 with TRBJ2-3; the D call may be TRBD1 or TRBD2 (6 bases each). From germline, CDR1 is MNHEY and CDR2 SVGAGI. Trimming left V 9 bases short and J 6 bases short, with 22 bases between. CDR3 length equals 15 residues. CDR3: CASSLNWGARDTQYF. CDR3 nucleotide sequence: TGTGCCAGTAGCCTGAATTGGGGGGCGAGGGATACGCAGTATTTT.

There are a few counts of this clonotype. CDR3 nucleotides: TGTGCCAGCAGCCGGGACAGGGCCGGTGGCTATGGCTACACCTTC. Protein: CASSRDRAGGYGYTF. J is TRBJ1-2 and V is TRBV3-1; 9 bases line up with TRBD1. CDR3 length equals 15 residues. Unmatched junction bases numbered 7, after V lost 4 bases and J lost 4 bases. CDR1 is LGHDT and CDR2 is YNNKEL in the germline V gene (reference sequence).

Notes on this clonotype: This may stem from a read error, because a much larger clone lies one nucleotide away. This rearrangement joins TRBV10-3 to TRBJ1-2; TRBD1 matches at 7 bases. The CDR3 is made up of 15 amino acids. Germline V gives CDR1 ENHRY, CDR2 SYGVKD. In nucleotides, the CDR3 is TGTGCCATCAGCTTCGACAGGGAAGGGGTTGGTGGCTACAACTTC. Residues: CAISFDREGVGGYNF.

This clonotype was picked up a small number of times. The CDR3 sequence: CASSRDRAGGELFF. CDR3 bases: TGTGCCAGCAGTCGGGACAGGGCTGGCGGGGAGCTGTTTTTT. V gene TRBV6-2 or TRBV6-3 combines with J gene TRBJ2-2; 9 positions match TRBD1. Trimming cost V 5 bases and J 7 bases; bases outside gene matches: 5. The CDR3 consists of 14 residues. Germline assignment: CDR1 MNHEY and CDR2 SVGEGT.

This clonotype was observed a handful of times. The rearrangement joins TRBV24-1 to TRBJ2-1, with unresolved D. CDR3 length: 12 amino acids. Trimming took 1 base from V and 7 from J, leaving 4 bases between them. Germline V gene sequence: CDR1 KGHDR, CDR2 SFDVKD. This CDR3 is CATSDLWNEQFF. Written as DNA, the CDR3 is TGTGCCACCAGTGATTTATGGAATGAGCAGTTCTTC.

This clonotype was observed at least ten times. J is TRBJ1-1 and V is TRBV7-9, with 7 bases aligning to TRBD1. Looked up from germline, CDR1 is SEHNR and CDR2 is FQNEAQ (reference sequence). V was clipped by 5 bases and J by 8 bases; unmatched bases: 8. The CDR3 is 13 residues long. Here the CDR3 DNA reads TGTGCCAGCAGCCTAGGGGGCGCCTGGGAAGCTTTCTTT. This gives the protein CASSLGGAWEAFF.

The sample holds many counts of this clonotype. The V call is TRBV29-1, the J call TRBJ1-6; possibly TRBD1 for D (5 bases). Germline V gene data show CDR1 as SQVTM and CDR2 as ANQGSEA. The CDR3 runs to 15 residues. V lost 6 bases and J lost 0, with 12 bases in between. CDR3 sequence: CSVRWGSSYNSPLHF. The CDR3 nucleotides are TGCAGCGTCCGTTGGGGGAGCTCCTATAATTCACCCCTCCACTTT.

The V gene is TRBV13, the J gene TRBJ2-3, with D perhaps matching TRBD1 (6 bases). The V end lost 4 bases, the J end lost 5 bases, and 10 bases lay between the germline ends. This CDR3 spans 13 amino acids. Per the germline V gene, CDR1 is PRHDT and CDR2 is FYEKMQ (reference sequence). CDR3 protein: CASSYTGLDTQYF. In DNA, the CDR3 is TGTGCCAGCAGCTACACAGGGTTAGATACGCAGTATTTT.

This clonotype was recorded many times. This chain connects TRBV6-5 to TRBJ1-6; D uncertain. Between the trimmed V and J ends, which lost 10 bases and 8 bases, there was a span of 21 bases. CDR1 is MNHEY and CDR2 is SVGAGI in the germline V gene. The CDR3 covers 15 residues. CDR3 in amino acids: CATSTHHPGDSPLHF. In DNA, the CDR3 is TGTGCCACTTCGACCCACCACCCAGGAGATTCACCCCTCCACTTT.

At least ten counts were recorded for this clonotype. The chain employs TRBV12-3 or TRBV12-4 and TRBJ1-1; 9 nucleotides agree with TRBD1. The CDR3 is 15 amino acids. After removal of 4 bases from V and 0 bases from J, the junction contained 3 bases not matched to a gene. CDR3 loop: CASSSQGAMNTEAFF. CDR3 bases: TGTGCCAGCAGTTCACAGGGGGCAATGAACACTGAAGCTTTCTTT.

This clonotype has more than one count but fewer than ten. This rearrangement joins TRBV10-3 to TRBJ2-7; tentative D call: TRBD2 (6 bases). Trimming removed 2 bases from V and 9 bases from J, with 8 bases in between. Germline CDR1 reads ENHRY; CDR2 reads SYGVKD. The CDR3 covers 11 residues. The CDR3 loop reads CAISEGGGQYF. In DNA form, the CDR3 reads TGTGCCATCAGTGAGGGGGGAGGGCAGTACTTC.

The V and J genes are TRBV5-1 and TRBJ2-3; 7 bases agree with TRBD2. J lost 2 bases, V lost 4 bases, and 7 bases had no gene match. Germline CDR1 SGHRS, CDR2 YFSETQ. There are 15 residues in the CDR3. The CDR3 reads CASSRGVQNTDTQYF. Here the CDR3 DNA reads TGCGCCAGCAGCCGGGGGGTACAGAACACAGATACGCAGTATTTT.

This clonotype was observed a handful of times. The V and J genes are TRBV12-3 or TRBV12-4 and TRBJ2-1; TRBD2 matches 15 bases. This CDR3 has 18 residues. Unmatched junction bases numbered 7, after V lost 6 bases and J lost 1 base. The CDR3: CASRFGLAGGMSYNEQFF. CDR3 nucleotide sequence: TGTGCCAGCAGGTTCGGACTAGCGGGAGGGATGTCCTACAATGAGCAGTTCTTC.

The CDR3 protein is CASSRGDSRDIQYF. The CDR3 DNA is TGCGCCAGCAGCCGCGGGGATAGCAGGGACATTCAGTACTTC. The rearrangement links TRBV4-1 to TRBJ2-4, with a weak D call TRBD2 (6 bases). In germline, CDR1 is MGHRA, CDR2 YSYEKL. Trimming shortened V by 4 bases and J by 8 bases, and 15 bases separated the two germline ends. This CDR3 comprises 14 residues.

The chain employs TRBV12-3 or TRBV12-4 and TRBJ2-3, with a weak D call TRBD2 (6 bases). This CDR3 contains 13 residues. V lost 6 bases, J lost 2 bases, and 9 bases lay in between. CDR3 sequence: CASRGGVTDTQYF. The CDR3, as DNA: TGTGCCAGCAGGGGCGGGGTCACAGATACGCAGTATTTT.

This clonotype was seen repeatedly, ten times or more. V is TRBV27 and J is TRBJ1-5; TRBD1 might be the D (5 bases). V shed 0 bases and J shed 10 bases, with 10 bases lying between them. CDR3 size: 13 residues. CDR1 MNHEY and CDR2 SMNVEV come from the germline V gene (reference sequence). The CDR3 DNA reads TGTGCCAGCAGTTTATCCCCAGGGAGTCCCCAGCATTTT. It translates to CASSLSPGSPQHF.

As to this clonotype: This may stem from a read error, because a much larger clone lies one nucleotide away. This rearrangement joins TRBV14 to TRBJ1-3; D ambiguous. The V and J ends lost 3 bases and 3 bases respectively, with 6 bases between them. The CDR3 spans 13 residues. The germline V gene encodes CDR1 SGHDN and CDR2 FVKESK. CDR3 protein: CASSQSYGNTIYF. CDR3 nucleotide sequence: TGTGCCAGCAGCCAGAGCTATGGAAACACCATATATTTT.

This clonotype was counted between two and nine times. CDR3: CASSRDRRETQYF. The CDR3 region has the DNA TGTGCCAGCAGTCGGGACAGGAGAGAGACCCAGTACTTC. V is TRBV12-3 or TRBV12-4 and J is TRBJ2-5; TRBD1 agrees at 8 bases. CDR3 length equals 13 residues. The V gene end was trimmed by 5 bases and the J gene end by 4 bases; junction bases not matched to a gene: 3.

J is TRBJ2-1 and V is TRBV7-2, with D maybe TRBD1 (6 bases). There are 13 residues in the CDR3. CDR1 and CDR2 from the germline V gene are SGHTA and FQGNSA. V lost 2 bases and J lost 7, with 9 bases in between. The CDR3 is CASSLSRGNEQFF. In nucleotides, the CDR3 is TGTGCCAGCAGCTTATCCAGGGGAAATGAGCAGTTCTTC.

This clonotype occurred a few times. The chain is built from TRBV27 and TRBJ2-2; D gene unclear. The V end lost 6 bases, the J end lost 3 bases, and 17 bases lay between the germline ends. The CDR3 loop spans 16 amino acids. The germline V gene encodes CDR1 MNHEY and CDR2 SMNVEV (reference sequence). The CDR3 coding sequence is TGTGCCAGCAGGCTAAGGGAAGTTGCAGACACCGGGGAGCTGTTTTTT. This encodes CASRLREVADTGELFF.

This chain uses TRBV5-6 with TRBJ2-5, with no clear D. There are 14 residues in the CDR3. The ends were cut back, 4 bases at V and 9 bases at J, with 19 bases in the middle. Per germline, CDR1 SGHDT and CDR2 YYEEEE. This CDR3 is CASSRWTAPKAQYF. Written as DNA, the CDR3 is TGTGCCAGCAGCCGTTGGACGGCGCCAAAGGCCCAGTACTTC.

This clonotype has a handful of counts. J is TRBJ2-3 and V is TRBV30, with D tentatively TRBD1 (5 bases). The CDR3 is 14 amino acids. V shed 2 bases and J shed 2 bases, with 11 bases lying between them. Per germline, CDR1 GTSNPN and CDR2 SVGIG (reference sequence). This CDR3 is CAWSHLGDTDTQYF. The CDR3 coding sequence is TGTGCCTGGAGTCATCTAGGGGACACAGATACGCAGTATTTT.

This clonotype has at least ten counts. This chain joins TRBV20-1 and TRBJ2-4; 7 bases are shared with TRBD1. Germline assignment: CDR1 DFQATT and CDR2 SNEGSKA (reference sequence). The CDR3 has 19 amino acids. V gave up 0 bases and J gave up 0 bases; unmatched junction bases: 14. DNA for the CDR3: TGCAGTGCTAGAGACGCCAACCGACAGGGCACATTAGCCAAAAACATTCAGTACTTC. This codes for CSARDANRQGTLAKNIQYF.

The chain recombines TRBV5-1 with TRBJ2-1, with D perhaps being TRBD1 or TRBD2 (6 bases each). The V gene's germline CDR1 is SGHRS and CDR2 YFSETQ. This CDR3 is built from 17 residues. V was cut by 4 bases and J by 4 bases, with 21 bases left in between. The CDR3 DNA is TGCGCCAGCAGCCCCGTGGTAGGGGGAGGCGGGTACAATGAGCAGTTCTTC. Protein product: CASSPVVGGGGYNEQFF.